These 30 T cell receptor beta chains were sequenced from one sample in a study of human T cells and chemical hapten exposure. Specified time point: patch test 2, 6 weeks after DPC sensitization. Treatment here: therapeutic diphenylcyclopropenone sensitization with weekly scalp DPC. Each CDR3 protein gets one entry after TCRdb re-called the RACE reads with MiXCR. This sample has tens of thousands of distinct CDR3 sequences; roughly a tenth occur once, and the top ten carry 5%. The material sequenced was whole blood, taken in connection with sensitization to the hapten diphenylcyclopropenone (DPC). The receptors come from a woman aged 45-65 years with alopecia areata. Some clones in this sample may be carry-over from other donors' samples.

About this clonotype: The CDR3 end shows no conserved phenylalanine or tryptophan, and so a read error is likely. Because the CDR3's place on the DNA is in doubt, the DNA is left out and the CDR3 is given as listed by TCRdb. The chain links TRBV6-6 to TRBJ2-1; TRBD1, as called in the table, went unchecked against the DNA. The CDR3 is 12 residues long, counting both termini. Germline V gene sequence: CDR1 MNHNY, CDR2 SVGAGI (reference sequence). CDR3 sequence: CASSLQGAGVLT.

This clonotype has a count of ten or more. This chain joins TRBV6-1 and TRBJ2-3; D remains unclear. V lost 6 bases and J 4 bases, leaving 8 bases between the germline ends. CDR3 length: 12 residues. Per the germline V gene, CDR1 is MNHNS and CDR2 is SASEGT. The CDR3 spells CASRRDSDTQYF. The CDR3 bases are TGTGCCAGCAGAAGAGACTCAGATACGCAGTATTTT.

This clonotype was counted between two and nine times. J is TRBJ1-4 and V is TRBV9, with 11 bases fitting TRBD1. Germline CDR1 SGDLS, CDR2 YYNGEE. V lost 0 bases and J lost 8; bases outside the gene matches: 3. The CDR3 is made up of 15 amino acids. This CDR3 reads CASSVGGTGGEKLFF. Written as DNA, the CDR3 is TGTGCCAGCAGCGTAGGTGGGACAGGGGGAGAAAAACTGTTTTTT.

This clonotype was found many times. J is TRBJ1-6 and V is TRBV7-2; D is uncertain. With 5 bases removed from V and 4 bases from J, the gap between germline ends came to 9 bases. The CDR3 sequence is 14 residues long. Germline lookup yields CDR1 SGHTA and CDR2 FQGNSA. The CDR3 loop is CASSPRPYNSPLHF. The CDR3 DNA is TGTGCCAGCAGCCCACGCCCGTATAATTCACCCCTCCACTTT.

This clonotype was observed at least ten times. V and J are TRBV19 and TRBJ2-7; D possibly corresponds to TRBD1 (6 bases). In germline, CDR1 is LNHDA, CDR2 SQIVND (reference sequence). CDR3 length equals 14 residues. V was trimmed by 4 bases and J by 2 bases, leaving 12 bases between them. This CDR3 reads CASSTADRTYEQYF. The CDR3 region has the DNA TGTGCCAGTAGTACCGCCGACAGGACCTACGAGCAGTACTTC.

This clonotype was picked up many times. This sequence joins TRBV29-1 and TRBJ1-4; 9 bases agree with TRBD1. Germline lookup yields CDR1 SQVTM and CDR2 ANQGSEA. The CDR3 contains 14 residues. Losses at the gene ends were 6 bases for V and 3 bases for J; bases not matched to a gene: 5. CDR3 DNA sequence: TGCAGCGTCCAACGGACAGGGGCTAATGAAAAACTGTTTTTT. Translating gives CSVQRTGANEKLFF. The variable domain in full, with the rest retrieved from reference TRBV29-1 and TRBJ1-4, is SAVISQKPSRDICQRGTSLTIQCQVDSQVTMMFWYRQQPGQSLTLIATANQGSEATYESGFVIDKFPISRPNLTFSTLTVSNMSPEDSSIYLCSVQRTGANEKLFFGSGTQLSVL.

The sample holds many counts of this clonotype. In DNA form, the CDR3 reads TGTGCCAGCAGTTATAACGAGAAGCCCCAGCATTTT. It specifies CASSYNEKPQHF. The chain recombines TRBV6-6 with TRBJ1-5, with unresolved D. CDR1 and CDR2 (germline): MNHNY, SVGAGI (reference sequence). The CDR3 extends over 12 amino acids. V gave up 3 bases and J gave up 8 bases, with 8 bases separating them.

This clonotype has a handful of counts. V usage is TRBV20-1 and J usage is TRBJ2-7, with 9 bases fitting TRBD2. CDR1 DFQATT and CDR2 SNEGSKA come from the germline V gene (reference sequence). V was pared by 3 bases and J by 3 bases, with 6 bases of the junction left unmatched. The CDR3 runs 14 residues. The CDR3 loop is CSASKTSGDYEQYF. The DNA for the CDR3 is TGCAGTGCTAGTAAGACTAGCGGTGACTACGAGCAGTACTTC.

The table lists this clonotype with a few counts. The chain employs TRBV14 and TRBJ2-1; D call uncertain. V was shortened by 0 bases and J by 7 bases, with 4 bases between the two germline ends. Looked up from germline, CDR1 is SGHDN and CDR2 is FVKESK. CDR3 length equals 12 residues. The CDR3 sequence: CASSQESNEQFF. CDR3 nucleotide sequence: TGTGCCAGCAGCCAAGAGTCAAATGAGCAGTTCTTC.

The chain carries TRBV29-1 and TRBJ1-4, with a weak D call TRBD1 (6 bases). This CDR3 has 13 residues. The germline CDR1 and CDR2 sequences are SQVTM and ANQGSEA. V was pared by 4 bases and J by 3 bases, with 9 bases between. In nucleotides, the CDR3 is TGCAGCGTTGTGGGGGCGGCTAATGAAAAACTGTTTTTT. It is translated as CSVVGAANEKLFF.

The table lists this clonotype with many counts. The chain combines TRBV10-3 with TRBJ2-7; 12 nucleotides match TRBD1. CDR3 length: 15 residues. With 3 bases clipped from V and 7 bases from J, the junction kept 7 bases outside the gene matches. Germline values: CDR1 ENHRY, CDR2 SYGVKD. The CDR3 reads CAISDSGQGAREQYF. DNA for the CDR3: TGTGCCATCAGTGATTCGGGACAGGGGGCGCGAGAGCAGTACTTC.

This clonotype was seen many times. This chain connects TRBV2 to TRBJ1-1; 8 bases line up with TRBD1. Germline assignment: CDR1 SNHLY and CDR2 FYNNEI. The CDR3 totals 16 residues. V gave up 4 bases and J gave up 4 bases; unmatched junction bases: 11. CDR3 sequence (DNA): TGTGCCAGCAGTGCCACGATGACAGGGGAGACCACTGAAGCTTTCTTT. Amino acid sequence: CASSATMTGETTEAFF.

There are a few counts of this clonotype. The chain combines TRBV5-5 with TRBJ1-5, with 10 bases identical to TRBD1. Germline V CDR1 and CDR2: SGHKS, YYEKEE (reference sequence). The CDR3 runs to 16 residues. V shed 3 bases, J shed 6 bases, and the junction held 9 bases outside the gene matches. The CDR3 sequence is CASSSTGTGAFQPQHF. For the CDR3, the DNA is TGTGCCAGCAGCTCTACCGGGACAGGGGCCTTTCAGCCCCAGCATTTT.

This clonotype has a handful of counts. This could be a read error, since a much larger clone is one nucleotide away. CDR3 residues: CVSSLRDGYGYTF. The CDR3 DNA reads TGTGTCAGCAGTTTACGTGACGGCTATGGCTACACCTTC. This rearrangement joins TRBV6-5 to TRBJ1-2; D is undetermined. Germline loops: CDR1 MNHEY, CDR2 SVGAGI. The CDR3 totals 13 residues.

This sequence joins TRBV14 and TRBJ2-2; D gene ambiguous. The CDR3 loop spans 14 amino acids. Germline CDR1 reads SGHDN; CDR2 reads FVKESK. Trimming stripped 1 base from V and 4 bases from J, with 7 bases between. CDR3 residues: CASSQVLSTGELFF. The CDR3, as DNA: TGTGCCAGCAGCCAAGTCCTGTCCACCGGGGAGCTGTTTTTT.

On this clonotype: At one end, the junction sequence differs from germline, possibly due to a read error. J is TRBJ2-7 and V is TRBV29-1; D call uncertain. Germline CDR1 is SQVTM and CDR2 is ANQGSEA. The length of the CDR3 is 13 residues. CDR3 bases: TGCTGCGTTTCGACCTACGGTTCCTACGAGCAGTACTTC. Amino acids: CCVSTYGSYEQYF.

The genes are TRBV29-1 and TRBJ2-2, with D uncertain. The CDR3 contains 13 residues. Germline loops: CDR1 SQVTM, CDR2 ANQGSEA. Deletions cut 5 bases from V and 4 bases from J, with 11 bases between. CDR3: CSVLWAITGELFF. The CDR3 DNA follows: TGCAGCGTTTTATGGGCAATCACCGGGGAGCTGTTTTTT.

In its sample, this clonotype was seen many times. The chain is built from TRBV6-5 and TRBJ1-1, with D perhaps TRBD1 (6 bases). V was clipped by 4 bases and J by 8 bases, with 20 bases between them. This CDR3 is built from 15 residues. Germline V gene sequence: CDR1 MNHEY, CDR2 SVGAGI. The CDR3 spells CASSFSYMGGAEAFF. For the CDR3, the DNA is TGTGCCAGCAGTTTCAGTTACATGGGGGGCGCGGAAGCTTTCTTT.

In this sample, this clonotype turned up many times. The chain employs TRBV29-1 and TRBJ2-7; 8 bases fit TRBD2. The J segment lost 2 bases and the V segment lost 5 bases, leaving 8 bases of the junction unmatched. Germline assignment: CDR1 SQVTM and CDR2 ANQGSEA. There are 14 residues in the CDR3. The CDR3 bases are TGCAGCGTTACTGGGTTAGCGGGAACCTACGAGCAGTACTTC. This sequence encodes CSVTGLAGTYEQYF.

The CDR3 DNA follows: TGTGCCAGCAGCGTAGGTACTAGCGGGTCCCCTTTCAGCACAGATACGCAGTATTTT. This sequence encodes CASSVGTSGSPFSTDTQYF. The chain uses TRBV9 and TRBJ2-3, with 9 nucleotides matching TRBD2. The CDR3 extends over 19 amino acids. Germline V lookup: CDR1 SGDLS, CDR2 YYNGEE. Unmatched junction bases numbered 11, after V lost 0 bases and J lost 0 bases.

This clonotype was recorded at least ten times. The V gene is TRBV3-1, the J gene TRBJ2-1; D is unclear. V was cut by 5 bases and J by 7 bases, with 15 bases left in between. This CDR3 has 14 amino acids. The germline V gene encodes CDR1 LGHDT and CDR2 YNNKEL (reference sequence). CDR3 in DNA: TGTGCCAGCAGCACCCGGTTAGAAATGAATGAGCAGTTCTTC. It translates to CASSTRLEMNEQFF.

CDR3 bases: TGCAGTTTGCGCGCGGGAGTACGGAACGAGCAGTACTTC. Translation: CSLRAGVRNEQYF. The genes are TRBV20-1 and TRBJ2-7, with 7 nucleotides matching TRBD2. The CDR3 has 13 amino acids. The ends lost 8 bases at V and 5 bases at J; junction bases unmatched: 12. The germline V gene has CDR1 DFQATT and CDR2 SNEGSKA (reference sequence).

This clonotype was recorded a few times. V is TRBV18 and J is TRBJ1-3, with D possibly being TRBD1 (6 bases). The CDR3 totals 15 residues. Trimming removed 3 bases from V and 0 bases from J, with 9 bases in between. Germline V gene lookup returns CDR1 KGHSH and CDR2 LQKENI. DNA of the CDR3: TGTGCCAGCTCACCCGGGGGCTACTCTGGAAACACCATATATTTT. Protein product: CASSPGGYSGNTIYF.

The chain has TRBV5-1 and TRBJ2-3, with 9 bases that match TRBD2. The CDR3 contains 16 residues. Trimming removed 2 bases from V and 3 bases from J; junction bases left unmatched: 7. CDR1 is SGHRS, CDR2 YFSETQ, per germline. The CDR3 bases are TGCGCCAGCAGCTTTCGCGGGAGGGCTTTGACAGATACGCAGTATTTT. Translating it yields CASSFRGRALTDTQYF.

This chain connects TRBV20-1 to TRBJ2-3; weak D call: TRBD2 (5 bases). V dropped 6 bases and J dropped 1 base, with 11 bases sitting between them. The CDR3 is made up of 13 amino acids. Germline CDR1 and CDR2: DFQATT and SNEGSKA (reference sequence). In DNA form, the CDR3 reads TGCAGTGCCCCCGGGAAAGGCACAGATACGCAGTATTTT. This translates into CSAPGKGTDTQYF.

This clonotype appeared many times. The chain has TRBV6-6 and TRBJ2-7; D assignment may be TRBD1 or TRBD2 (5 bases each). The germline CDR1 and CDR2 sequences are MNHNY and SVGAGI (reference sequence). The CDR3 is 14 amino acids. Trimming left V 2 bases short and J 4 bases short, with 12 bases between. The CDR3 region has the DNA TGTGCCAGCAGTTACCAGGGATCGGGATACGAGCAGTACTTC. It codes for CASSYQGSGYEQYF.

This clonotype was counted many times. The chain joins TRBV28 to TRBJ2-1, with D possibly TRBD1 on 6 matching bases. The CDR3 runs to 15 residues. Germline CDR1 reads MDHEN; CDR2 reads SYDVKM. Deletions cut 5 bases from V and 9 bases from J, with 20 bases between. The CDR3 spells CASSRSQTGRGEQFF. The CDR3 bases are TGTGCCAGCAGTCGCTCTCAGACTGGCAGGGGTGAGCAGTTCTTC.

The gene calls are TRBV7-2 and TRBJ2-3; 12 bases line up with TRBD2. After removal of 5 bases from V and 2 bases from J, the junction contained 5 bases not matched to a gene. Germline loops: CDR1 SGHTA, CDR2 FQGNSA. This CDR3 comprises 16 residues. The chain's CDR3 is CASSGGLAGYTDTQYF. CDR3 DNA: TGTGCCAGCAGCGGGGGACTAGCGGGTTACACAGATACGCAGTATTTT.

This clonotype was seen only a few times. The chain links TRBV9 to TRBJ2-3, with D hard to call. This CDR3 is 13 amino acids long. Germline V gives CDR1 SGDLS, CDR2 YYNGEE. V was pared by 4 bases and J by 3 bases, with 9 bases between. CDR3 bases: TGTGCCAGCAGCCTTCGGATAACAGATACGCAGTATTTT. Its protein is CASSLRITDTQYF. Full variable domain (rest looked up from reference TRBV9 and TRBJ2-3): DSGVTQTPKHLITATGQRVTLRCSPRSGDLSVYWYQQSLDQGLQFLIQYYNGEERAKGNILERFSAQQFPDLHSELNLSSLELGDSALYFCASSLRITDTQYFGPGTRLTVL.

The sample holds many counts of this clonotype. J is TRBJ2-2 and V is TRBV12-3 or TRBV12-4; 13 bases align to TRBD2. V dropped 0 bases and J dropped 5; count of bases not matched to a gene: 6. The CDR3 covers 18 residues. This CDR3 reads CASSLAWTSGSGTGELFF. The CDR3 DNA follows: TGTGCCAGCAGTTTAGCCTGGACTAGCGGGAGCGGGACCGGGGAGCTGTTTTTT.